These 15 T cell receptor beta chains were sequenced from one sample in a study of control samples from healthy donors and cancer patients. The table came from immunoSEQ multiplex PCR; TCRdb's copy has only in-frame clones and leaves some out. Counted here are 110,000 or so clones, approximately 90% occurring once; the ten biggest clones make up around 17%. The sequencing sample was made of blood. The receptors here all came from a woman aged 45-65 years in good health.

The genes are TRBV7-7 and TRBJ1-6; weak D call: TRBD1 (5 bases). Per germline, CDR1 SSHAT and CDR2 FNYEAQ (reference sequence). V was shortened by 5 bases and J by 14 bases, with 16 bases between the two germline ends. This CDR3 comprises 13 residues. The CDR3 region is CASSQAQGEALHF. CDR3 DNA: TGTGCCAGCAGCCAAGCCCAGGGTGAAGCCCTCCACTTT.

The rearrangement uses TRBV13 and TRBJ2-3, with 10 bases that match TRBD1. Germline trimming cut 4 bases from V and 3 bases from J; bases unmatched to any gene: 13. Germline CDR1 is PRHDT and CDR2 is FYEKMQ (reference sequence). The CDR3 consists of 18 residues. Here the CDR3 reads CASSYGTGDVLRTDTQYF. Written as DNA, the CDR3 is TGTGCCAGCAGCTATGGGACAGGGGACGTCCTAAGGACAGATACGCAGTATTTT. The entire variable domain, with the rest obtained from reference TRBV13 and TRBJ2-3, is as follows: AAGVIQSPRHLIKEKRETATLKCYPIPRHDTVYWYQQGPGQDPQFLISFYEKMQSDKGSIPDRFSAQQFSDYHSELNMSSLELGDSALYFCASSYGTGDVLRTDTQYFGPGTRLTVL.

The chain links TRBV27 to TRBJ2-7, with D tentatively TRBD2 (6 bases). Germline lookup yields CDR1 MNHEY and CDR2 SMNVEV (reference sequence). The CDR3 sequence is 14 residues long. V shed 4 bases and J shed 6 bases, with 16 bases lying between them. In DNA, the CDR3 is TGTGCCAGCAGTTCGCCGGGACTCATTAGCGAGCAGTACGTC. Protein sequence: CASSSPGLISEQYV.

This clone was counted between two and nine times. The V and J genes are TRBV5-4 and TRBJ2-1; 8 bases fit TRBD2. Germline loops: CDR1 SGHNT, CDR2 YYREEE (reference sequence). The CDR3 is 19 amino acids. The trim removed 5 bases at V and 1 base at J, leaving 17 bases unmatched. The CDR3: CASRFGGGLDLQSYNEQFF. The DNA of the CDR3 is TGTGCCAGCAGATTTGGTGGGGGACTAGACTTACAATCCTACAATGAGCAGTTCTTC. Full variable domain (outside the CDR3, taken from reference TRBV5-4 and TRBJ2-1): ETGVTQSPTHLIKTRGQQVTLRCSSQSGHNTVSWYQQALGQGPQFIFQYYREEENGRGNFPPRFSGLQFPNYSSELNVNALELDDSALYLCASRFGGGLDLQSYNEQFFGPGTRLTVL.

Here the CDR3 reads CASRPPGQSYEQYV. In DNA form, the CDR3 reads TGTGCCAGCAGGCCTCCGGGACAGTCATACGAGCAGTACGTC. The chain couples TRBV6-2 or TRBV6-3 to TRBJ2-7; 7 nucleotides align to TRBD1. From germline, CDR1 is MNHEY and CDR2 SVGEGT. J lost 4 bases, V lost 6 bases, and 9 bases had no gene match. The CDR3 runs 14 residues.

In this sample, this clone turned up once. The chain recombines TRBV7-3 with TRBJ2-1; TRBD2 matches 8 bases. The germline gives CDR1 SGHTA, CDR2 FQGTGA. The CDR3 runs to 19 residues. V lost 5 bases, J lost 2 bases, and 17 bases stayed unmatched. The CDR3 loop is CASSRTAPVRGGPYNEQFF. CDR3 in DNA: TGTGCCAGCAGCCGAACCGCCCCAGTTCGGGGGGGCCCCTACAATGAGCAGTTCTTC. Full variable domain (missing parts from reference TRBV7-3 and TRBJ2-1): GAGVSQTPSNKVTEKGKYVELRCDPISGHTALYWYRQSLGQGPEFLIYFQGTGAADDSGLPNDRFFAVRPEGSVSTLKIQRTERGDSAVYLCASSRTAPVRGGPYNEQFFGPGTRLTVL.

The rearrangement uses TRBV7-2 and TRBJ2-1, with 14 bases identical to TRBD2. The V segment lost 5 bases and the J segment 10 bases; nucleotides outside the gene matches: 4. The CDR3 is 14 amino acids. Germline CDR1 reads SGHTA; CDR2 reads FQGNSA. CDR3 coding DNA: TGTGCCAGCAGCCCCGGGACTAGCGGGAGCGAGCAGTTCTTC. Its protein is CASSPGTSGSEQFF.

In this sample, this clone turned up once. V and J are TRBV18 and TRBJ2-7, with D perhaps TRBD1 (5 bases). Germline CDR1 is KGHSH and CDR2 is LQKENI. Trimming left V 6 bases short and J 2 bases short, with 11 bases between. The CDR3 contains 13 residues. CDR3 region: CASSPDRAYEQYV. Written as DNA, the CDR3 is TGTGCCAGCTCCCCTGACAGAGCCTACGAGCAGTACGTC.

The chain couples TRBV29-1 to TRBJ1-3; maybe TRBD1 (5 bases). This CDR3 is 11 amino acids long. Trimming cost V 6 bases and J 8 bases, with 11 bases left between them. Germline CDR1 and CDR2: SQVTM and ANQGSEA. In nucleotides, the CDR3 is TGCAGCGTCGCCGGGGGGGACACCATATATTTT. This gives the protein CSVAGGDTIYF. Combining the CDR3 with reference TRBV29-1 and TRBJ1-3 gives the whole variable domain SAVISQKPSRDICQRGTSLTIQCQVDSQVTMMFWYRQQPGQSLTLIATANQGSEATYESGFVIDKFPISRPNLTFSTLTVSNMSPEDSSIYLCSVAGGDTIYFGEGSWLTVV.

The chain employs TRBV24-1 and TRBJ2-1; TRBD2 agrees at 9 bases. V shed 6 bases, J shed 6 bases, and the junction held 11 bases outside the gene matches. The CDR3 runs 16 residues. Germline V gives CDR1 KGHDR, CDR2 SFDVKD. The CDR3 coding sequence is TGTGCCACCAGTTCCACCGGGACTAGCCCCTCCAATGAGCAGTTCTTC. Protein product: CATSSTGTSPSNEQFF.

The chain uses TRBV7-2 and TRBJ2-7; D is unresolved. Germline V gene sequence: CDR1 SGHTA, CDR2 FQGNSA. Trimming removed 1 base at V and 2 bases at J, with 9 bases between. This CDR3 comprises 14 residues. The CDR3 region is CASSLGNAPYEQYV. The CDR3 nucleotides read TGTGCCAGCAGCTTAGGGAACGCACCCTACGAGCAGTACGTC.

The chain uses TRBV7-8 and TRBJ2-1; 7 bases match TRBD2. There are 18 residues in the CDR3. Germline CDR1 SGHVS, CDR2 FQNEAQ. Trimming at V came to 2 bases and at J to 2 bases, leaving 12 bases not matched to a gene. The CDR3 DNA reads as TGTGCCAGCAGCTTACTGCGACGGGAGGCCGGGGCCTACAATGAGCAGTTCTTC. Translating it yields CASSLLRREAGAYNEQFF.

The rearrangement joins TRBV30 to TRBJ1-2; no firm D call. CDR3 length: 15 residues. Trimming stripped 1 base from V and 5 bases from J, with 17 bases between. CDR1 GTSNPN and CDR2 SVGIG come from the germline V gene (reference sequence). The DNA of the CDR3 is TGTGCCTGGAGTGATCCATACACTCCAGGTTATGGCTACACCTTC. Protein product: CAWSDPYTPGYGYTF.

This chain joins TRBV2 and TRBJ2-5; a possible D gene is TRBD2 (6 bases). The CDR3 has 13 residues. Germline CDR1 is SNHLY and CDR2 is FYNNEI. Trimming took 11 bases from V and 2 from J, leaving 15 bases between them. The chain's CDR3 is CAPGGRGQETQYF. For the CDR3, the DNA is TGTGCCCCCGGAGGGAGAGGACAAGAGACCCAGTACTTC. Full variable domain (rest looked up from reference TRBV2 and TRBJ2-5): EPEVTQTPSHQVTQMGQEVILRCVPISNHLYFYWYRQILGQKVEFLVSFYNNEISEKSEIFDDQFSVERPDGSNFTLKIRSTKLEDSAMYFCAPGGRGQETQYFGPGTRLLVL.

V and J are TRBV5-1 and TRBJ2-1, with 10 bases lining up with TRBD1. The CDR3 covers 14 residues. Germline lookup yields CDR1 SGHRS and CDR2 YFSETQ. V gave up 4 bases and J gave up 7 bases; unmatched junction bases: 5. The chain's CDR3 is CASSRQGAGNEQFF. Written as DNA, the CDR3 is TGCGCCAGCAGCAGACAGGGGGCTGGGAATGAGCAGTTCTTC.